The present T cell receptor beta chain was sequenced within a study of technical replicates of blood from a handful of donors. TCRdb's copy holds only in-frame clones and misses some; the assay was immunoSEQ multiplex PCR. The sample lists around 67,000 clones, 95% occurring once. Germline V gene sequence: CDR1 MDHEN, CDR2 SYDVKM. This CDR3 has 16 residues. The J segment lost 8 bases and the V segment lost 4 bases, leaving 13 bases of the junction unmatched. Sequences were obtained from T cells isolated from PBMCs. The sequence derives from a human donor in good health. The chain couples TRBV28 to TRBJ1-4, with 7 bases matching TRBD1. The CDR3 sequence: CASSSTGPVDREKLFF. The CDR3 DNA reads as TGTGCCAGCAGTTCCACCGGCCCCGTGGACAGGGAAAAACTGTTTTTT.